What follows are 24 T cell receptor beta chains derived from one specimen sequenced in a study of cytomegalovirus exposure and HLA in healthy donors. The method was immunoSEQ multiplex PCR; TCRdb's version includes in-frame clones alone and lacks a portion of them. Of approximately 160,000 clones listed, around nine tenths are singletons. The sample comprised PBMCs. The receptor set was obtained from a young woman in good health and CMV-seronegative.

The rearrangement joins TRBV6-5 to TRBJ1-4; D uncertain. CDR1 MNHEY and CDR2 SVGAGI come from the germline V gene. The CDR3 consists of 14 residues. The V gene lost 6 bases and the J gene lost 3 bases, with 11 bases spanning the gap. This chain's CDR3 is CASRAGAANEKLFF. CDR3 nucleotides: TGTGCCAGCAGGGCTGGTGCGGCTAATGAAAAACTGTTTTTT.

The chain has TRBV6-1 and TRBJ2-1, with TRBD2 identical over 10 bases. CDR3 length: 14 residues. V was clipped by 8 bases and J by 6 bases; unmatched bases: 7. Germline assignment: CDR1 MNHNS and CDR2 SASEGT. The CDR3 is CASPTASGGNEQFF. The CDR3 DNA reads TGTGCCAGCCCGACAGCTAGCGGGGGCAATGAGCAGTTCTTC.

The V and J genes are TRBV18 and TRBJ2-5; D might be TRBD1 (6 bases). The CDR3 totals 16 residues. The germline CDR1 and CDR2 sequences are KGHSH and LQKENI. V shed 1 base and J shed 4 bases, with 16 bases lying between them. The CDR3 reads CASSPQEMDRRETQYF. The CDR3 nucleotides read TGTGCCAGCTCACCACAGGAAATGGACAGAAGAGAGACCCAGTACTTC.

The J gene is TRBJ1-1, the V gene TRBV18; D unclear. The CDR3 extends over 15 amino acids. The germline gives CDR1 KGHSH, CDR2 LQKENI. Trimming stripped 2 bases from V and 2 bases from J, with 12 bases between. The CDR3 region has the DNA TGTGCCAGCTCACCAAGAGGGCCCGACAACACTGAAGCTTTCTTT. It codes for CASSPRGPDNTEAFF.

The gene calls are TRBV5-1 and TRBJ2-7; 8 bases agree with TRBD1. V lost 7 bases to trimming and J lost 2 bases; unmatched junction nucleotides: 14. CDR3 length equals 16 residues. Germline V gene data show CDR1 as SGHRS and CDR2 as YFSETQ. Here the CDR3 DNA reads TGCGCCAGCGCCAGATTCCCGGGACAGGCCCCCTACGAGCAGTACTTC. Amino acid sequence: CASARFPGQAPYEQYF.

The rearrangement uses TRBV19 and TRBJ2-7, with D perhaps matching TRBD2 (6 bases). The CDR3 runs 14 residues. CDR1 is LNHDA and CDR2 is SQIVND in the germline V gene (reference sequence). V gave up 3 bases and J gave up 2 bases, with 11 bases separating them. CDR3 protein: CASSISLATYEQYF. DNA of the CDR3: TGTGCCAGTAGTATTTCGCTAGCGACCTACGAGCAGTACTTC.

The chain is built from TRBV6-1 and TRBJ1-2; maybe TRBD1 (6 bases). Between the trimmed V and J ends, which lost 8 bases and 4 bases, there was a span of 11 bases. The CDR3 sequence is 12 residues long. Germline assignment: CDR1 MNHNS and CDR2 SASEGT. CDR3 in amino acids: CASLGQFYGYTF. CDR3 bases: TGTGCCAGCCTAGGACAGTTCTATGGCTACACCTTC.

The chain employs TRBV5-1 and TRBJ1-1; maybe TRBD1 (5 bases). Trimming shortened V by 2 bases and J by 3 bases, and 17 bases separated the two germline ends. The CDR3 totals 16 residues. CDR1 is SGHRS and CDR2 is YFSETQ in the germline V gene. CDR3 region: CASSFYGTPLYTEAFF. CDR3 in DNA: TGCGCCAGCAGCTTCTATGGGACTCCTTTATACACTGAAGCTTTCTTT.

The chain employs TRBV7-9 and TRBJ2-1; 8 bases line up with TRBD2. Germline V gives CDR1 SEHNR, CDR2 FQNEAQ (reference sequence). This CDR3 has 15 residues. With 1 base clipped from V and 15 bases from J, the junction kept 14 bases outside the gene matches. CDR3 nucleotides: TGTGCCAGCAGCTTAGAGGGACTAGAAGCTTATGGGCTGTTCTTC. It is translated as CASSLEGLEAYGLFF.

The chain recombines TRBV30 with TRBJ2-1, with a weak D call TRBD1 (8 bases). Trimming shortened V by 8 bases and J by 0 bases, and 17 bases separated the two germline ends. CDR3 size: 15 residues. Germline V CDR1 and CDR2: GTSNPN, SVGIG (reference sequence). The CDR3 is CARGAGGNSYNEQFF. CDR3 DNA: TGTGCCCGGGGGGCAGGGGGCAACTCCTACAATGAGCAGTTCTTC.

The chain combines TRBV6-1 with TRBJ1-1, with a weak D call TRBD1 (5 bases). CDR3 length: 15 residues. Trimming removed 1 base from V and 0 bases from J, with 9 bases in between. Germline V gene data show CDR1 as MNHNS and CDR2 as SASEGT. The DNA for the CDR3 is TGTGCCAGCAGTGAAGGGGCAGGGTTGAACACTGAAGCTTTCTTT. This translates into CASSEGAGLNTEAFF.

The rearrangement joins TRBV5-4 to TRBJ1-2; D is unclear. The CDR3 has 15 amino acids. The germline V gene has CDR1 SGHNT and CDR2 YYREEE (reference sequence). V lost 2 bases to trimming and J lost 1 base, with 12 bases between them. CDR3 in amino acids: CASSFEVTVNYGYTF. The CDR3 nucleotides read TGTGCCAGCAGCTTCGAGGTCACTGTTAACTATGGCTACACCTTC.

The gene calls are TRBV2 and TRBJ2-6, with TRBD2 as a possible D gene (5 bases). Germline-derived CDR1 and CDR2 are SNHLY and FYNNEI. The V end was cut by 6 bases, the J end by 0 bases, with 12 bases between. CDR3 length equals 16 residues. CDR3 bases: TGTGCCAGCAGCTCGGGGATGGGCTCTGGGGCCAACGTCCTGACTTTC. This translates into CASSSGMGSGANVLTF.

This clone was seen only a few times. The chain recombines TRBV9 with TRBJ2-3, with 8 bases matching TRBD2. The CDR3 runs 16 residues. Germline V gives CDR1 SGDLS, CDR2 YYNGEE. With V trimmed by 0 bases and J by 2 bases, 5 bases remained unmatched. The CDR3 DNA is TGTGCCAGCAGCGTAGGGGGTAGCGGGGCCACAGATACGCAGTATTTT. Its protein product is CASSVGGSGATDTQYF. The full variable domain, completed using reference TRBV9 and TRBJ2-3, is DSGVTQTPKHLITATGQRVTLRCSPRSGDLSVYWYQQSLDQGLQFLIQYYNGEERAKGNILERFSAQQFPDLHSELNLSSLELGDSALYFCASSVGGSGATDTQYFGPGTRLTVL.

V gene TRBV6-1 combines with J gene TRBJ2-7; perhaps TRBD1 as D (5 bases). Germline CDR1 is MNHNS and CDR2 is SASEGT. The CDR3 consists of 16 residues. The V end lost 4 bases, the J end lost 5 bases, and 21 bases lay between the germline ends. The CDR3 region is CASSGPTEGVPNEQYF. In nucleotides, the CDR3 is TGTGCCAGCAGTGGGCCCACAGAAGGGGTCCCCAACGAGCAGTACTTC.

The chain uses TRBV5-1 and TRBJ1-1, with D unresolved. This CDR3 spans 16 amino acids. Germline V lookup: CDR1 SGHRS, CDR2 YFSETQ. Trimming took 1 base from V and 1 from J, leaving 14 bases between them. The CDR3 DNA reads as TGCGCCAGCAGCTTGAGGAGCGGCAGGAAGAACACTGAAGCTTTCTTT. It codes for CASSLRSGRKNTEAFF.

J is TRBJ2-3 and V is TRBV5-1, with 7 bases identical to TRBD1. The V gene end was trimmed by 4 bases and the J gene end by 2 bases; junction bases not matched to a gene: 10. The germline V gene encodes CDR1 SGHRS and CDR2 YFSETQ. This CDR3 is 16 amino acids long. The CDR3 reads CASSPGQEGTTDTQYF. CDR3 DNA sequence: TGCGCCAGCAGCCCAGGACAGGAAGGGACCACAGATACGCAGTATTTT.

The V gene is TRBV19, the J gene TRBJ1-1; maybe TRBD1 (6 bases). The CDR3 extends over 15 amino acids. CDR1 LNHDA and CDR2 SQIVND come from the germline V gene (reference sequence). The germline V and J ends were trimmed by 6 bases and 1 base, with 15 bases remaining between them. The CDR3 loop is CASRPGQPENTEAFF. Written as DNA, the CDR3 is TGTGCCAGTAGGCCCGGACAGCCGGAGAACACTGAAGCTTTCTTT. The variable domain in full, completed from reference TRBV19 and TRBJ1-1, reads DGGITQSPKYLFRKEGQNVTLSCEQNLNHDAMYWYRQDPGQGLRLIYYSQIVNDFQKGDIAEGYSVSREKKESFPLTVTSAQKNPTAFYLCASRPGQPENTEAFFGQGTRLTVV.

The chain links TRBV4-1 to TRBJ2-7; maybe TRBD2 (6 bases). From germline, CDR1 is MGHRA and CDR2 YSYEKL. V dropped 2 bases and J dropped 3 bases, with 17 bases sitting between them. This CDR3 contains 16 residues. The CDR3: CASSQIPLARVYEQYF. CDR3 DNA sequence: TGCGCCAGCAGCCAAATCCCGCTAGCGAGGGTCTACGAGCAGTACTTC.

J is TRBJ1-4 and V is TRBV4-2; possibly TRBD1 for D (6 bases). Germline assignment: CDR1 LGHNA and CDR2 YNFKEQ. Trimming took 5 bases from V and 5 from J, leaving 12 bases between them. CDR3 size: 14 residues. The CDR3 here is CASSGAQGNEKLFF. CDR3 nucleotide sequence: TGTGCCAGCAGCGGAGCACAGGGAAATGAAAAACTGTTTTTT.

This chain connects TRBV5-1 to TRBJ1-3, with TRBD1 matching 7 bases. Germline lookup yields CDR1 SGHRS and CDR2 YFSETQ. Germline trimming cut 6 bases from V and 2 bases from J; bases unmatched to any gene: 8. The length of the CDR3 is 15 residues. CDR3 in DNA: TGCGCCAGCACCCGGACGACAGGGCCTGGAAACACCATATATTTT. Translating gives CASTRTTGPGNTIYF.

The CDR3 DNA follows: TGTGCCAGCAGCGTAGTCAGCGGTGGTGGCAATGAGCAGTTCTTC. This codes for CASSVVSGGGNEQFF. The chain carries TRBV9 and TRBJ2-1; TRBD2 is a possible D gene (5 bases). Trimming took off 0 bases at V and 6 bases at J, with 13 bases between the two ends. The CDR3 extends over 15 amino acids. Germline V gene lookup returns CDR1 SGDLS and CDR2 YYNGEE.

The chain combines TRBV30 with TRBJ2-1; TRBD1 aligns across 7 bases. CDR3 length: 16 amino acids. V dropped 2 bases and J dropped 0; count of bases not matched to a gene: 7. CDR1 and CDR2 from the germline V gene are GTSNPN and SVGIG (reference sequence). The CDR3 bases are TGTGCCTGGAGTTCCTTACAGGGGAGCTCCTACAATGAGCAGTTCTTC. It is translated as CAWSSLQGSSYNEQFF.

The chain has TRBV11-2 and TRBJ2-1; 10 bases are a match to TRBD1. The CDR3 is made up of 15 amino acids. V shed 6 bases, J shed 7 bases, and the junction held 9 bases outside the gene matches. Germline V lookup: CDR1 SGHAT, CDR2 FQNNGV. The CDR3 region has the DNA TGTGCCAGCAGTTTGCCGGGACAGGGGTCGAATGAGCAGTTCTTC. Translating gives CASSLPGQGSNEQFF.